What follows are 30 T cell receptor beta chains derived from one specimen sequenced in a study of T cells in Graves' hyperthyroidism and ophthalmopathy. RNA transcripts were the template for amplifying TCR beta CDR3 regions. HTBI primers drove first-round RT-PCR of the TCR CDR3. One entry per CDR3 protein, called by TCRdb with MiXCR from the multiplex PCR reads. The top ten clones hold approximately 7.4% of a sample with a few hundred thousand distinct CDR3 sequences, 15% to 17% of them seen once. Sequencing was done on a sample of blood. These receptors were taken from a woman aged 25 to 39 with Graves' hyperthyroidism.

The V call is TRBV27, the J call TRBJ2-5; D may correspond to TRBD1 or TRBD2 (5 bases each). Germline CDR1 reads MNHEY; CDR2 reads SMNVEV (reference sequence). The CDR3 has 12 residues. V was cut by 10 bases and J by 5 bases, with 14 bases left in between. This CDR3 reads CATQGVGETQYF. The CDR3 DNA sequence: TGTGCCACCCAGGGAGTAGGGGAGACCCAGTACTTC.

This clonotype was recorded at least ten times. Germline and junction disagree at one end, which may indicate a read error. This rearrangement joins TRBV5-1 to TRBJ2-1; D perhaps matches TRBD2 (6 bases). The CDR3 has 15 residues. Germline CDR1 SGHRS, CDR2 YFSETQ. CDR3 nucleotides: TGTGCCAGCAGTTTAGTGGCGGGATCCTACAATGAGCAGTTCTTC. Residues: CASSLVAGSYNEQFF.

This clonotype was observed at least ten times. This chain uses TRBV28 with TRBJ1-2; D uncertain. The CDR3 covers 12 residues. V lost 7 bases, J lost 0 bases, and 6 bases lay in between. Germline assignment: CDR1 MDHEN and CDR2 SYDVKM. Written as DNA, the CDR3 is TGTGCCAGCAACAACGCTAACTATGGCTACACCTTC. Translation gives CASNNANYGYTF.

This clonotype occurred many times. The V and J genes are TRBV30 and TRBJ2-1, with D tentatively TRBD2 (5 bases). The CDR3 is made up of 14 amino acids. Per germline, CDR1 GTSNPN and CDR2 SVGIG (reference sequence). Trimming pared 1 base from V and 4 bases from J, leaving 11 bases between. The CDR3 reads CAWSGLSAYNEQFF. The CDR3 DNA sequence: TGTGCCTGGAGTGGGCTTAGCGCATACAATGAGCAGTTCTTC.

This clonotype was observed at least ten times. CDR3 loop: CASSFRTAYNEQFF. The DNA for the CDR3 is TGTGCCAGCAGCTTTAGGACTGCTTACAATGAGCAGTTCTTC. This chain connects TRBV7-2 to TRBJ2-1; weak D call: TRBD2 (5 bases). V was clipped by 3 bases and J by 4 bases, with 10 bases between them. Germline loops: CDR1 SGHTA, CDR2 FQGNSA. The CDR3 consists of 14 residues.

This clonotype was seen ten or more times. The rearrangement uses TRBV27 and TRBJ2-1, with D possibly being TRBD2 (6 bases). Deletions cut 6 bases from V and 0 bases from J, with 18 bases between. The CDR3 contains 17 residues. In germline, CDR1 is MNHEY, CDR2 SMNVEV (reference sequence). The CDR3 loop reads CASSSPSAKSSYNEQFF. In nucleotides, the CDR3 is TGTGCCAGCAGCTCCCCTAGCGCCAAAAGCTCCTACAATGAGCAGTTCTTC.

The sample holds a few counts of this clonotype. The chain has TRBV7-2 and TRBJ1-3; D remains ambiguous. This CDR3 contains 16 residues. Trimming took 3 bases from V and 0 from J, leaving 12 bases between them. Germline V CDR1 and CDR2: SGHTA, FQGNSA. The CDR3 reads CASSFERAYSGNTIYF. The CDR3, as DNA: TGTGCCAGCAGCTTTGAGCGGGCCTACTCTGGAAACACCATATATTTT.

The rearrangement uses TRBV4-2 and TRBJ1-1; D uncertain. CDR3 length equals 14 residues. Trimming stripped 1 base from V and 10 bases from J, with 16 bases between. Germline assignment: CDR1 LGHNA and CDR2 YNFKEQ. The CDR3 protein is CASSQGRREWGAFF. The CDR3 DNA is TGTGCCAGCAGCCAAGGAAGAAGGGAGTGGGGAGCTTTCTTT.

This clonotype was observed a handful of times. The CDR3 nucleotides are TGTGCCAGCAGCCAAGACCTACAGGGTTTTAACTATGGCTACACCTTC. Protein product: CASSQDLQGFNYGYTF. The chain couples TRBV3-1 to TRBJ1-2; the D gene is possibly TRBD1 (6 bases). CDR3 length equals 16 residues. CDR1 is LGHDT, CDR2 YNNKEL, per germline (reference sequence). V was cut by 0 bases and J by 1 base, with 12 bases left in between.

This clonotype was observed many times. This chain connects TRBV13 to TRBJ2-7, with 10 bases fitting TRBD1. V shed 4 bases, J shed 5 bases, and the junction held 8 bases outside the gene matches. Germline V gives CDR1 PRHDT, CDR2 FYEKMQ (reference sequence). The CDR3 is 15 residues long. CDR3 DNA: TGTGCCAGCAGCTCTCGGGACAGGGGTTCTCACGAGCAGTACTTC. This codes for CASSSRDRGSHEQYF.

This clonotype has more than one count but fewer than ten. The J gene is TRBJ2-7, the V gene TRBV6-5; D is perhaps TRBD2 (5 bases). Looked up from germline, CDR1 is MNHEY and CDR2 is SVGAGI. There are 14 residues in the CDR3. V was shortened by 3 bases and J by 2 bases, with 11 bases between the two germline ends. CDR3 loop: CASSYRGAPYEQYF. The CDR3 nucleotides read TGTGCCAGCAGTTATCGGGGTGCACCCTACGAGCAGTACTTC.

About this clonotype: An end of the junction does not agree with germline; a read error may underlie this. This chain uses TRBV7-7 with TRBJ2-1; TRBD2 is a possible D gene (5 bases). The CDR3 runs 13 residues. Germline assignment: CDR1 SSHAT and CDR2 FNYEAQ (reference sequence). The CDR3 is CASSKDFYNVQFF. The CDR3 DNA reads TGTGCCAGCAGCAAGGACTTCTACAATGTGCAGTTCTTC.

This clonotype has a handful of counts. Possible read error: a much larger clone is one base away. The chain couples TRBV11-1 to TRBJ1-1; D gene uncertain. Germline CDR1 SGHAT, CDR2 FQDESV (reference sequence). This CDR3 is 14 amino acids long. V was clipped by 4 bases and J by 1 base, with 10 bases between them. CDR3 nucleotide sequence: TGTGCCAGCAGCTCTAACAGTGCGAACACTGAAGCTTTCTTT. The encoded protein is CASSSNSANTEAFF.

This clonotype was observed at least ten times. The chain has TRBV27 and TRBJ1-1; D unclear. This CDR3 is built from 15 residues. V was pared by 4 bases and J by 4 bases, with 16 bases between. Per germline, CDR1 MNHEY and CDR2 SMNVEV (reference sequence). This chain's CDR3 is CASSSPTRPSTEAFF. In DNA, the CDR3 is TGTGCCAGCAGTTCCCCGACGCGCCCGTCCACTGAAGCTTTCTTT.

This clonotype appeared many times. J is TRBJ1-2 and V is TRBV11-2, with 9 bases lining up with TRBD1. Germline values: CDR1 SGHAT, CDR2 FQNNGV. J gave up 5 bases and V 5 bases, and 9 bases lay outside the gene matches. The length of the CDR3 is 15 residues. The CDR3 reads CASSKTGGSQYGYTF. In DNA form, the CDR3 reads TGTGCCAGCAGCAAGACAGGGGGGAGTCAGTATGGCTACACCTTC.

This clonotype was seen at least ten times. The V gene is TRBV12-3 or TRBV12-4, the J gene TRBJ1-6, with TRBD1 matching over 9 bases. Losses at the gene ends were 2 bases for V and 4 bases for J; bases not matched to a gene: 12. The CDR3 is made up of 19 amino acids. The CDR3 nucleotides are TGTGCCAGCAGTTTATCGCGGGACAGGGACCCCTGGTATAATTCACCCCTCCACTTT. It encodes CASSLSRDRDPWYNSPLHF.

This clonotype was recorded many times. The rearrangement joins TRBV20-1 to TRBJ2-5; TRBD1 matches at 7 bases. The length of the CDR3 is 15 residues. Germline V gene data show CDR1 as DFQATT and CDR2 as SNEGSKA (reference sequence). V lost 6 bases to trimming and J lost 4 bases; unmatched junction nucleotides: 14. CDR3 amino acids: CSAPRTGFMGETQYF. The CDR3 DNA sequence: TGCAGTGCCCCTCGGACAGGTTTTATGGGAGAGACCCAGTACTTC.

This clonotype was recorded only once. The V and J genes are TRBV14 and TRBJ2-5; D gene ambiguous. Germline V gives CDR1 SGHDN, CDR2 FVKESK. The CDR3 is made up of 14 amino acids. V was clipped by 1 base and J by 5 bases, with 11 bases between them. CDR3 region: CASSQVVVGETQYF. The CDR3 region has the DNA TGTGCCAGCAGCCAAGTTGTGGTTGGGGAGACCCAGTACTTC.

In its sample, this clonotype was seen many times. J is TRBJ2-3 and V is TRBV28, with D unresolved. Looked up from germline, CDR1 is MDHEN and CDR2 is SYDVKM. V lost 6 bases and J 1 base, leaving 11 bases between the germline ends. There are 14 residues in the CDR3. CDR3 sequence reads: CASSSYGGTDTQYF. As DNA, the CDR3 is TGTGCCAGCAGCTCATATGGGGGCACAGATACGCAGTATTTT.

V is TRBV19 and J is TRBJ2-1; a possible D gene is TRBD1 (5 bases). V lost 4 bases, J lost 8 bases, and 15 bases lay in between. The CDR3 is 14 amino acids. Germline V gene data show CDR1 as LNHDA and CDR2 as SQIVND (reference sequence). In nucleotides, the CDR3 is TGTGCCAGTAGTAACAGGCCAAGGAGCGATGAGCAGTTCTTC. It translates to CASSNRPRSDEQFF.

This clonotype was found many times. The rearrangement uses TRBV2 and TRBJ2-1, with 8 nucleotides matching TRBD2. Germline V gene sequence: CDR1 SNHLY, CDR2 FYNNEI. Trimming cost V 6 bases and J 7 bases; bases outside gene matches: 2. The CDR3 is 12 amino acids. CDR3 residues: CASSGRGNEQFF. The CDR3 coding sequence is TGTGCCAGCAGCGGGAGGGGGAATGAGCAGTTCTTC.

This clonotype was observed once. This chain uses TRBV5-1 with TRBJ1-5; tentatively, D is TRBD1 (6 bases). V was clipped by 1 base and J by 4 bases, with 12 bases between them. Germline V gene data show CDR1 as SGHRS and CDR2 as YFSETQ. The CDR3 contains 15 residues. CDR3 protein: CASSLTGQRNQPQHF. The CDR3 nucleotides are TGCGCCAGCAGCTTGACGGGACAAAGGAATCAGCCCCAGCATTTT. Full variable domain (rest looked up from reference TRBV5-1 and TRBJ1-5): KAGVTQTPRYLIKTRGQQVTLSCSPISGHRSVSWYQQTPGQGLQFLFEYFSETQRNKGNFPGRFSGRQFSNSRSEMNVSTLELGDSALYLCASSLTGQRNQPQHFGDGTRLSIL.

The chain links TRBV6-1 to TRBJ1-4; the D gene is possibly TRBD1 (5 bases). The germline V and J ends were trimmed by 6 bases and 4 bases, with 18 bases remaining between them. CDR1 MNHNS and CDR2 SASEGT come from the germline V gene. The CDR3 extends over 16 amino acids. The CDR3, as DNA: TGTGCCAGCAGCCGCTTGGTTGCAGGGCTTAATGAAAAACTGTTTTTT. Protein: CASSRLVAGLNEKLFF.

This clonotype was picked up many times. The chain links TRBV29-1 to TRBJ2-7, with D perhaps TRBD1 (5 bases). V lost 3 bases, J lost 2 bases, and 8 bases lay in between. The CDR3 has 12 amino acids. The germline V gene encodes CDR1 SQVTM and CDR2 ANQGSEA. The CDR3 region has the DNA TGCAGCGTTGAGGACAAAGCCTACGAGCAGTACTTC. This translates into CSVEDKAYEQYF.

This clonotype has at least ten counts. V usage is TRBV12-3 or TRBV12-4 and J usage is TRBJ2-5, with 14 bases matching TRBD2. V lost 4 bases, J lost 13 bases, and 17 bases stayed unmatched. CDR3 size: 17 residues. The CDR3 here is CASSSAIRTGTSGSVYF. The CDR3 DNA sequence: TGTGCCAGCAGTTCTGCTATACGGACCGGGACTAGCGGGAGTGTGTACTTC.

This clonotype was observed at least ten times. The rearrangement links TRBV11-3 to TRBJ2-1, with 7 bases aligning to TRBD2. Germline CDR1 is SGHNT and CDR2 is YENEEA. Trimming cost V 4 bases and J 9 bases; bases outside gene matches: 12. CDR3 length: 15 residues. The CDR3 sequence: CASSWASGSLTEQFF. DNA of the CDR3: TGTGCCAGCAGCTGGGCTAGCGGAAGCCTAACTGAGCAGTTCTTC.

V is TRBV28 and J is TRBJ1-2, with no clear D. This CDR3 is 12 amino acids long. Trimming took 7 bases from V and 7 from J, leaving 13 bases between them. Germline V gene lookup returns CDR1 MDHEN and CDR2 SYDVKM. The CDR3 spells CASTRKKGGYTF. DNA for the CDR3: TGTGCCAGCACCCGTAAAAAAGGTGGCTACACCTTC.

This clonotype was seen many times. This chain connects TRBV27 to TRBJ2-7; 11 bases align to TRBD2. V shed 5 bases and J 5 bases; nucleotides not matched to a gene: 17. The length of the CDR3 is 18 residues. Germline V lookup: CDR1 MNHEY, CDR2 SMNVEV (reference sequence). The CDR3 DNA reads TGTGCCAGCAGTCCATCACTCCATAGCGGGAGGGCCGGACACGAGCAGTACTTC. This gives the protein CASSPSLHSGRAGHEQYF.

J is TRBJ1-1 and V is TRBV7-3; D perhaps matches TRBD1 (6 bases). Germline values: CDR1 SGHTA, CDR2 FQGTGA. V lost 2 bases, J lost 4 bases, and 14 bases lay in between. The CDR3 totals 15 residues. The CDR3 here is CASSLLGGESTEAFF. CDR3 nucleotides: TGTGCCAGCAGCTTACTGGGGGGCGAAAGCACTGAAGCTTTCTTT.

Only a few counts were recorded for this clonotype. The chain is built from TRBV27 and TRBJ1-1; 8 bases are shared with TRBD1. This CDR3 has 13 amino acids. The germline CDR1 and CDR2 sequences are MNHEY and SMNVEV (reference sequence). V was clipped by 6 bases and J by 4 bases; unmatched bases: 4. This CDR3 reads CASRKQGVTEAFF. In DNA, the CDR3 is TGTGCCAGCAGAAAACAGGGGGTCACTGAAGCTTTCTTT.